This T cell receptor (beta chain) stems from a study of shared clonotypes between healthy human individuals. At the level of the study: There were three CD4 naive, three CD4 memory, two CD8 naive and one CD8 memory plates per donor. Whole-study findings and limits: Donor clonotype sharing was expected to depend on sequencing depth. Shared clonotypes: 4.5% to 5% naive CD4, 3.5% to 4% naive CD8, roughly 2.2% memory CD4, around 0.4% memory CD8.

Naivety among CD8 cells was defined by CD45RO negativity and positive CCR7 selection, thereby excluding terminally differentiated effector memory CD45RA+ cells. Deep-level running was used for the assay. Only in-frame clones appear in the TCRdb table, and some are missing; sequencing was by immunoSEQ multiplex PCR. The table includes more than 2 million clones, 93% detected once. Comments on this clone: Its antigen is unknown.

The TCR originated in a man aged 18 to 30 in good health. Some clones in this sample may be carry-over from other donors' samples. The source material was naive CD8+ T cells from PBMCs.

CDR3 nucleotides: TGTGCCAGCAGTGAAAGCCTAATCCGGGAGCAGTACTTC. Translation: CASSESLIREQYF. This chain connects TRBV2 to TRBJ2-7; D ambiguous. This CDR3 has 13 amino acids. Germline-derived CDR1 and CDR2 are SNHLY and FYNNEI. V dropped 2 bases and J dropped 7 bases, with 12 bases sitting between them.